This entry is about one TCR beta chain. Its antigen is still unknown. These data come from a study of shared clonotypes between healthy human individuals. The V and J ends lost 2 bases and 4 bases respectively, with 18 bases between them. Per germline, CDR1 MNHEY and CDR2 SMNVEV (reference sequence). This CDR3 is 16 amino acids long. Study-wide points: A few donors showed sharing of approximately 5% of naive CD4 clonotypes. Investigators collected only blood, and repertoires in tissues likely differ. A small donor pool kept down the genetic and exposure-history diversity that was represented.

The data were produced by immunoSEQ multiplex PCR, yet TCRdb's version contains in-frame clones alone and is incomplete. The data contain a few million clones, approximately 94% of them singletons. The clonotype originates from a man younger than 35 in good health. The chain uses TRBV27 and TRBJ2-7, with D uncertain. The sequencing sample was made of naive CD4+ T cells sorted from blood. Subset defined: CD45RA+ positively selected. Here the CDR3 reads CASSLGIKRKGYEQYF. CDR3 nucleotide sequence: TGTGCCAGCAGTTTAGGGATAAAAAGGAAGGGTTACGAGCAGTACTTC.